These 10 T cell receptor beta chains originate from one sample sequenced in a study of blood T cell repertoires in COVID-19. TCRdb's copy holds only in-frame clones and misses some; the assay was immunoSEQ multiplex PCR. The table shows around 120,000 clones, with 78% occurring only once. The sample taken for sequencing was peripheral blood. These receptor sequences come from a man aged 65 to 85 with acute or convalescent COVID-19.

The chain employs TRBV7-2 and TRBJ2-7, with 8 bases matching TRBD1. The germline V gene encodes CDR1 SGHTA and CDR2 FQGNSA. Trimming at V came to 5 bases and at J to 5 bases, leaving 8 bases not matched to a gene. The CDR3 is made up of 14 amino acids. The CDR3 loop reads CASSPRTGNNEQYF. In nucleotides, the CDR3 is TGTGCCAGCAGCCCCAGGACAGGGAATAACGAGCAGTACTTC.

In this sample, this clone turned up once. The chain carries TRBV19 and TRBJ2-1; 12 bases fit TRBD2. After removal of 5 bases from V and 5 bases from J, the junction contained 4 bases not matched to a gene. The CDR3 is 15 residues long. Germline V gives CDR1 LNHDA, CDR2 SQIVND (reference sequence). CDR3 in amino acids: CASSLRTSGDNEQFF. As DNA, the CDR3 is TGTGCCAGTAGTCTACGGACTAGCGGGGACAATGAGCAGTTCTTC.

The V call is TRBV5-1, the J call TRBJ2-5, with a weak D call TRBD1 (5 bases). This CDR3 has 14 amino acids. Trimming took 5 bases from V and 2 from J, leaving 13 bases between them. In germline, CDR1 is SGHRS, CDR2 YFSETQ. The CDR3 DNA sequence: TGCGCCAGCAGACTGGTGGGGCCGCAAGAGACCCAGTACTTC. This codes for CASRLVGPQETQYF. Looking up the rest from reference TRBV5-1 and TRBJ2-5 gives the full variable domain: KAGVTQTPRYLIKTRGQQVTLSCSPISGHRSVSWYQQTPGQGLQFLFEYFSETQRNKGNFPGRFSGRQFSNSRSEMNVSTLELGDSALYLCASRLVGPQETQYFGPGTRLLVL.

The J gene is TRBJ2-7, the V gene TRBV29-1, with TRBD2 as a possible D gene (6 bases). There are 14 residues in the CDR3. Germline values: CDR1 SQVTM, CDR2 ANQGSEA. V lost 7 bases and J lost 2, with 18 bases in between. DNA for the CDR3: TGCAGCGCCCTAGCCGGGGGTCGGCCCTACGAGCAGTACTTC. Translated, it gives CSALAGGRPYEQYF.

The chain uses TRBV6-5 and TRBJ1-1, with a tentative D call TRBD1 (6 bases). V was clipped by 6 bases and J by 7 bases, with 12 bases between them. Germline V gives CDR1 MNHEY, CDR2 SVGAGI. CDR3 length: 12 residues. The CDR3 DNA follows: TGTGCCAGCAGATTTGGGACAAGTGAAGCTTTCTTT. Its protein product is CASRFGTSEAFF.

Here the CDR3 DNA reads TGTGCCAGCAGCACTCCGACAGGATACACTGAAGCTTTCTTT. It specifies CASSTPTGYTEAFF. The chain combines TRBV3-1 (or the pseudogene TRBV3-2) with TRBJ1-1; TRBD1 is a possible D gene (6 bases). This CDR3 is 14 amino acids long. The V gene's germline CDR1 is LGHDT and CDR2 YNNKEL (reference sequence). V shed 5 bases and J shed 3 bases, with 13 bases lying between them.

This chain uses TRBV3-1 (or the pseudogene TRBV3-2) with TRBJ2-1; D unresolved. Trimming left V 4 bases short and J 6 bases short, with 7 bases between. Germline CDR1 LGHDT, CDR2 YNNKEL (reference sequence). CDR3 length equals 12 residues. CDR3 sequence: CASSLRSNEQFF. The CDR3 DNA sequence: TGTGCCAGCAGCCTAAGGAGCAATGAGCAGTTCTTC.

The J gene is TRBJ1-2, the V gene TRBV6-6; tentatively, D is TRBD1 (6 bases). V lost 6 bases and J lost 6, with 11 bases in between. This CDR3 contains 12 residues. The germline V gene has CDR1 MNHNY and CDR2 SVGAGI (reference sequence). For the CDR3, the DNA is TGTGCCAGCAGCAAACAGGGAGATGGCTACACCTTC. Translated, it gives CASSKQGDGYTF.

This chain connects TRBV7-3 to TRBJ2-1, with TRBD2 as a possible D gene (5 bases). With 2 bases removed from V and 6 bases from J, the gap between germline ends came to 17 bases. Per germline, CDR1 SGHTA and CDR2 FQGTGA. This CDR3 has 16 amino acids. The CDR3 DNA reads as TGTGCCAGCAGCTTAGGACTCAATCCGGGGTTCAATGAGCAGTTCTTC. As protein: CASSLGLNPGFNEQFF.

The chain is built from TRBV27 and TRBJ1-1; D uncertain. Germline CDR1 and CDR2: MNHEY and SMNVEV (reference sequence). CDR3 size: 10 residues. With 11 bases removed from V and 10 bases from J, the gap between germline ends came to 14 bases. CDR3 DNA sequence: TGTGCCGGCCCGTCGGGGAGAGCTTTCTTT. Translation gives CAGPSGRAFF.